Below are 24 T cell receptor beta chains sequenced from a single sample in a study of blood T cell repertoires in COVID-19. The protocol was immunoSEQ multiplex PCR, while the TCRdb copy is restricted to in-frame clones and leaves out a portion. Here the sample spans about 190,000 clones, more than 75% being singletons. Material: PBMCs or T cells enriched from blood (not recorded which). Every receptor here comes from a woman aged 45-60 years with acute COVID-19.

The V gene is TRBV7-9, the J gene TRBJ1-1; TRBD1 aligns across 9 bases. Germline CDR1 and CDR2: SEHNR and FQNEAQ (reference sequence). This CDR3 comprises 15 residues. With 5 bases clipped from V and 4 bases from J, the junction kept 8 bases outside the gene matches. Here the CDR3 reads CASSLRGQGPTEAFF. Here the CDR3 DNA reads TGTGCCAGCAGCCTCAGAGGACAGGGGCCCACTGAAGCTTTCTTT.

Only a few counts were recorded for this clone. The chain couples TRBV7-2 to TRBJ1-4; D gene ambiguous. This CDR3 comprises 15 residues. Looked up from germline, CDR1 is SGHTA and CDR2 is FQGNSA. The germline V and J ends were trimmed by 3 bases and 3 bases, with 11 bases remaining between them. CDR3 in DNA: TGTGCCAGCAGCTTTAGCAGCAACTCTAATGAAAAACTGTTTTTT. As protein: CASSFSSNSNEKLFF.

The chain carries TRBV5-6 and TRBJ1-2; 8 positions match TRBD1. Trimming removed 3 bases from V and 5 bases from J; junction bases left unmatched: 6. There are 14 residues in the CDR3. Germline CDR1 SGHDT, CDR2 YYEEEE. This CDR3 reads CASSSGWTGYGYTF. In DNA form, the CDR3 reads TGTGCCAGCAGCTCCGGCTGGACAGGGTATGGCTACACCTTC.

This clone was seen a handful of times. V usage is TRBV5-1 and J usage is TRBJ2-7, with D possibly being TRBD1 (8 bases). The CDR3 loop spans 14 amino acids. Trimming removed 4 bases at V and 3 bases at J, with 14 bases between. The germline V gene has CDR1 SGHRS and CDR2 YFSETQ. The CDR3 DNA reads TGCGCCAGCAGCCAGACAGGGGAGGGCTACGAGCAGTACGTC. Protein sequence: CASSQTGEGYEQYV.

The rearrangement links TRBV28 to TRBJ1-5; D perhaps matches TRBD1 (5 bases). Germline CDR1 and CDR2: MDHEN and SYDVKM. The CDR3 is 14 amino acids. V was pared by 6 bases and J by 2 bases, with 11 bases between. CDR3 coding DNA: TGTGCCAGCAGCTCCGGGGGGGGCAATCAGCCCCAGCATTTT. Its translation is CASSSGGGNQPQHF.

The V call is TRBV7-2, the J call TRBJ1-4; D perhaps matches TRBD1 (6 bases). This CDR3 region has 15 residues. Germline-derived CDR1 and CDR2 are SGHTA and FQGNSA. V was clipped by 3 bases and J by 4 bases, with 12 bases between them. In nucleotides, the CDR3 is TGTGCCAGCAGCTTGTTCGGACAGATTAATGAAAAACTGTTTTTT. Protein sequence: CASSLFGQINEKLFF. Full variable domain (missing parts from reference TRBV7-2 and TRBJ1-4): GAGVSQSPSNKVTEKGKDVELRCDPISGHTALYWYRQSLGQGLEFLIYFQGNSAPDKSGLPSDRFSAERTGGSVSTLTIQRTQQEDSAVYLCASSLFGQINEKLFFGSGTQLSVL.

The DNA for the CDR3 is TGTGCCAGCAGCTTACTAGCGGGGGGCAGCACAGATACGCAGTATTTT. This encodes CASSLLAGGSTDTQYF. This chain uses TRBV11-1 with TRBJ2-3; 11 positions agree with TRBD2. Trimming cost V 2 bases and J 0 bases; bases outside gene matches: 1. CDR3 length equals 16 residues. Germline CDR1 is SGHAT and CDR2 is FQDESV (reference sequence).

This chain uses TRBV29-1 with TRBJ2-1; unclear D gene. CDR1 is SQVTM and CDR2 is ANQGSEA in the germline V gene. V was trimmed by 6 bases and J by 3 bases, leaving 6 bases between them. The CDR3 covers 11 residues. This chain's CDR3 is CSVENYNEQFF. The DNA of the CDR3 is TGCAGCGTCGAGAACTACAATGAGCAGTTCTTC.

The V and J genes are TRBV12-3 or TRBV12-4 and TRBJ1-3; D may be TRBD1 (5 bases). Trimming took 7 bases from V and 0 from J, leaving 7 bases between them. The CDR3 has 13 amino acids. DNA for the CDR3: TGTGCCAGCAACAGGTACTCTGGAAACACCATATATTTT. As protein: CASNRYSGNTIYF.

The gene calls are TRBV11-3 and TRBJ2-2; perhaps TRBD1 as D (6 bases). Germline V lookup: CDR1 SGHNT, CDR2 YENEEA. This CDR3 has 15 residues. V lost 5 bases to trimming and J lost 8 bases, with 18 bases between them. DNA for the CDR3: TGTGCCAGCAGCCCCCGATCACAGGGTCCGGGGGAGCTGTTTTTT. This translates into CASSPRSQGPGELFF.

This clone was seen many times. The same CDR3 arises from other DNA sequences in this sample as well. J is TRBJ2-5 and V is TRBV6-1, with TRBD2 matching over 7 bases. Trimming cost V 1 base and J 4 bases; bases outside gene matches: 3. CDR1 is MNHNS, CDR2 SASEGT, per germline. This CDR3 has 14 residues. Here the CDR3 reads CASSEGSSGETQYF. Here the CDR3 DNA reads TGTGCCAGCAGTGAAGGGTCTAGCGGAGAGACCCAGTACTTC.

V usage is TRBV7-2 and J usage is TRBJ1-1; D remains unclear. V gave up 3 bases and J gave up 1 base, with 9 bases separating them. Germline V gives CDR1 SGHTA, CDR2 FQGNSA. There are 14 residues in the CDR3. Here the CDR3 reads CASSLGGKNTEAFF. The DNA of the CDR3 is TGTGCCAGCAGCTTGGGCGGGAAGAACACTGAAGCTTTCTTT.

V and J are TRBV7-7 and TRBJ2-5; D unclear. CDR1 and CDR2 from the germline V gene are SSHAT and FNYEAQ (reference sequence). V was clipped by 1 base and J by 5 bases, with 8 bases between them. The CDR3 is 13 residues long. The CDR3 sequence is CASSLGVGETQYF. The CDR3 coding sequence is TGTGCCAGCAGCTTAGGAGTGGGCGAGACCCAGTACTTC.

The chain links TRBV30 to TRBJ1-2, with TRBD1 as a possible D gene (5 bases). CDR1 is GTSNPN, CDR2 SVGIG, per germline (reference sequence). The V end lost 5 bases, the J end lost 12 bases, and 16 bases lay between the germline ends. This CDR3 has 11 amino acids. CDR3 DNA: TGTGCCTGGCATGGGGGGTCTGGGCACACCTTC. It is translated as CAWHGGSGHTF. Complete variable domain (other parts from reference TRBV30 and TRBJ1-2): SQTIHQWPATLVQPVGSPLSLECTVEGTSNPNLYWYRQAAGRGLQLLFYSVGIGQISSEVPQNLSASRPQDRQFILSSKKLLLSDSGFYLCAWHGGSGHTFGSGTRLTVV.

The gene calls are TRBV5-1 and TRBJ2-3; D gene uncertain. V lost 4 bases and J 7 bases, leaving 10 bases between the germline ends. This CDR3 spans 12 amino acids. Germline CDR1 is SGHRS and CDR2 is YFSETQ. The CDR3 protein is CASSEAQNTQYF. The CDR3 DNA follows: TGCGCCAGCAGCGAGGCCCAGAATACGCAGTATTTT.

This clone was observed a handful of times. V is TRBV19 and J is TRBJ1-1; D is unresolved. Germline V lookup: CDR1 LNHDA, CDR2 SQIVND (reference sequence). The CDR3 loop spans 14 amino acids. Trimming stripped 1 base from V and 6 bases from J, with 12 bases between. CDR3 nucleotide sequence: TGTGCCAGTAGTATAGGCGGCCAGAGCGCTGAAGCTTTCTTT. Translation: CASSIGGQSAEAFF.

The chain combines TRBV30 with TRBJ1-1, with a weak D call TRBD1 (5 bases). The ends were cut back, 8 bases at V and 2 bases at J, with 12 bases in the middle. The V gene's germline CDR1 is GTSNPN and CDR2 SVGIG (reference sequence). This CDR3 is 12 amino acids long. CDR3 in DNA: TGTGCCGGCGCCAGGGTTAACACTGAAGCTTTCTTT. It is translated as CAGARVNTEAFF.

The chain carries TRBV2 and TRBJ1-5; D is uncertain. CDR1 and CDR2 from the germline V gene are SNHLY and FYNNEI. The length of the CDR3 is 14 residues. Deletions cut 6 bases from V and 5 bases from J, with 14 bases between. CDR3 in DNA: TGTGCCAGCAGGGAGGCACGCGGCTATCAGCCCCAGCATTTT. Amino acids: CASREARGYQPQHF.

The rearrangement uses TRBV6-5 and TRBJ1-5; a weak D match, TRBD1 (6 bases). V was clipped by 6 bases and J by 7 bases, with 16 bases between them. The CDR3 runs to 14 residues. Germline V lookup: CDR1 MNHEY, CDR2 SVGAGI. In nucleotides, the CDR3 is TGTGCCAGCAGCCGAGACAGGATGGGGCAGCCCCAGCATTTT. As protein: CASSRDRMGQPQHF.

The rearrangement uses TRBV7-3 and TRBJ1-5; D gene unclear. Germline V gene data show CDR1 as SGHTA and CDR2 as FQGTGA. V lost 8 bases, J lost 0 bases, and 17 bases lay in between. The CDR3 runs 16 residues. CDR3 residues: CASPIGGWASNQPQHF. Here the CDR3 DNA reads TGTGCCAGCCCGATCGGAGGTTGGGCTAGCAATCAGCCCCAGCATTTT.

The rearrangement joins TRBV6-4 to TRBJ2-7; D gene ambiguous. V was trimmed by 0 bases and J by 7 bases, leaving 7 bases between them. The CDR3 contains 12 residues. The germline V gene encodes CDR1 MRHNA and CDR2 SNTAGT. CDR3 coding DNA: TGTGCCAGCAGTGACTCGACTGCAGAGCAGTACGTC. It specifies CASSDSTAEQYV.

The chain combines TRBV5-1 with TRBJ1-5; 11 bases align to TRBD1. The germline CDR1 and CDR2 sequences are SGHRS and YFSETQ. V lost 0 bases to trimming and J lost 6 bases; unmatched junction nucleotides: 11. CDR3 size: 18 residues. The CDR3 reads CASSLAPVGTGGGQPQHF. Written as DNA, the CDR3 is TGCGCCAGCAGCTTGGCCCCGGTCGGGACAGGGGGGGGTCAGCCCCAGCATTTT.

V gene TRBV7-8 combines with J gene TRBJ2-5; possibly TRBD1 for D (5 bases). The CDR3 contains 13 residues. Germline CDR1 reads SGHVS; CDR2 reads FQNEAQ. The germline V and J ends were trimmed by 5 bases and 2 bases, with 9 bases remaining between them. CDR3 sequence reads: CASSRTPQETQYF. The CDR3 nucleotides are TGTGCCAGCAGCCGGACACCTCAAGAGACCCAGTACTTC.

This clone was seen only once. This chain connects TRBV28 to TRBJ1-3; possible D gene TRBD1, 6 bases. V lost 6 bases and J lost 2, with 11 bases in between. CDR1 MDHEN and CDR2 SYDVKM come from the germline V gene. The length of the CDR3 is 14 residues. This chain's CDR3 is CASRLGAPGNTIYF. The CDR3 DNA is TGTGCCAGCAGGCTGGGGGCTCCTGGAAACACCATATATTTT. The whole variable domain, filled in from reference TRBV28 and TRBJ1-3, reads DVKVTQSSRYLVKRTGEKVFLECVQDMDHENMFWYRQDPGLGLRLIYFSYDVKMKEKGDIPEGYSVSREKKERFSLILESASTNQTSMYLCASRLGAPGNTIYFGEGSWLTVV.